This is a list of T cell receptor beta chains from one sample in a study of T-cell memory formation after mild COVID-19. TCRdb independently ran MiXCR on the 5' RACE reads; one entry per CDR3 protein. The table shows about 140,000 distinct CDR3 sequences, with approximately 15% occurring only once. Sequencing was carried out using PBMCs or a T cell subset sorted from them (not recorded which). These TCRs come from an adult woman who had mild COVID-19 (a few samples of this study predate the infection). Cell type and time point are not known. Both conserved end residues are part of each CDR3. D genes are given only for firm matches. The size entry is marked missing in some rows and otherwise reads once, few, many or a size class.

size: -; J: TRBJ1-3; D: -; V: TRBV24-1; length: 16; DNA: TGTGCCAACCGTCCCCGGGGGAGTAACTCTGGAAACACCATATATTTT; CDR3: CANRPRGSNSGNTIYF
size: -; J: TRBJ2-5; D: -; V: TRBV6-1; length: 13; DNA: TGTGCCAGGGCAACACAGGGACGGAGGACCCCGTACTTC; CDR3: CARATQGRRTPYF
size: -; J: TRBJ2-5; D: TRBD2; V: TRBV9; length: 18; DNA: TGTGCCAGCAGCGTAGCAGTAGCGGGGGGGAGTTACCAAGAGACCCAGTACTTC; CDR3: CASSVAVAGGSYQETQYF
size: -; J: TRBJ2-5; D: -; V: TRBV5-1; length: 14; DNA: TGCGCCAGCAGCTTGGGGGACCGAGAAGAGACCCAGTACTTC; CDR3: CASSLGDREETQYF
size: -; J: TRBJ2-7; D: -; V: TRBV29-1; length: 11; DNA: TGCAGCGTTCGGGGGGCGGTCGAGCAGTACTTC; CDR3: CSVRGAVEQYF
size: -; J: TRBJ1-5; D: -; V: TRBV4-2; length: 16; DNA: TGTGCCAGCAGCCAAGATGGACAATCCAGCAATCAGCCCCAGCATTTT; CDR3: CASSQDGQSSNQPQHF
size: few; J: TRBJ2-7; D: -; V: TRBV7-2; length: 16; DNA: TGTGCCAGCAGCTTAGCGGCCGGAGTGAACTCGAACGAGCAGTACTTC; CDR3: CASSLAAGVNSNEQYF
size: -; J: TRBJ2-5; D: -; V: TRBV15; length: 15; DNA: TGTGCCATCGGGGGGCCTAGCGACATCCAAGAGACCCAGTACTTC; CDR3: CAIGGPSDIQETQYF
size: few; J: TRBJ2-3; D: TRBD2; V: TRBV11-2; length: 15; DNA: TGTGCCAGCAGCCCCCAACTAGCGTCAACAGATACGCAGTATTTT; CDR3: CASSPQLASTDTQYF
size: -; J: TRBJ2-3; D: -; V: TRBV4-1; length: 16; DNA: TGCGCCAGCAGCCGCACGATTAGCCAGGGGACAGATACGCAGTATTTT; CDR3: CASSRTISQGTDTQYF
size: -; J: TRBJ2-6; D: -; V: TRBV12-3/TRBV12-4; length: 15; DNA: TGTGCCAGCAGTTTAGCGTCATCAGGAGGGGACGTCCTGACTTTC; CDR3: CASSLASSGGDVLTF
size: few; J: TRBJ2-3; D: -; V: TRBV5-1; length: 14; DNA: TGCGCCAGCAGCTTGGTAACCAGCACAGATACGCAGTATTTT; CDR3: CASSLVTSTDTQYF
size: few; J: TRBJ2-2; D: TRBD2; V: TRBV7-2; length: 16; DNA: TGTGCCAGCAGCTTCGGGGGGAAAAGGGCTTCCGGGGAGCTGTTTTTT; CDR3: CASSFGGKRASGELFF
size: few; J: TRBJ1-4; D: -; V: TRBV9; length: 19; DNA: TGTGCCAGCAGCGTAGCGGCCGGAGGGACCCCGCGCACTAATGAAAAACTGTTTTTT; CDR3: CASSVAAGGTPRTNEKLFF
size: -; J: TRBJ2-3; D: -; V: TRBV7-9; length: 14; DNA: TGTGCCAGCAGCCCAGGCGGGAACACGTATACGCAGTATTTT; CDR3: CASSPGGNTYTQYF
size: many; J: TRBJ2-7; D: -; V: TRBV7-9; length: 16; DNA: TGTGCCAGCAGCACCGGACAGAGGGGAATAAACTACGAGCAGTACTTC; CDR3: CASSTGQRGINYEQYF
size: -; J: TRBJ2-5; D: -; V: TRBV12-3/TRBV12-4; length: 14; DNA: TGTGCCAGCAGTCCCGGACAGTTAGGGGAGACCCAGTACTTC; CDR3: CASSPGQLGETQYF
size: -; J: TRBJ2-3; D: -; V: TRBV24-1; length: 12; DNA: TGTGCCACCAGTGACACACCTGGTACGCAGTATTTT; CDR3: CATSDTPGTQYF
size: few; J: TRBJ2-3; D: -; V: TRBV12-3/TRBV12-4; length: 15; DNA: TGTGCCAGCAGTTTATTTTACCCGGGCACAGATACGCAGTATTTT; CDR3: CASSLFYPGTDTQYF
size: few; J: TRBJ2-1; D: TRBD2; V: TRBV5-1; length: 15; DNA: TGCGCCAGCAGCTCACCTCTAGCGGGGGTTGGTGAGCAGTTCTTC; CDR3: CASSSPLAGVGEQFF
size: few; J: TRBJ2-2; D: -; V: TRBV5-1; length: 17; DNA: TGCGCCAGCAGCTTGGCCGGGGCAGGGAGAAACACCGGGGAGCTGTTTTTT; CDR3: CASSLAGAGRNTGELFF
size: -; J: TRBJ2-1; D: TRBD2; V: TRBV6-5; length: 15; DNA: TGTGCCAGCAGCCGGACTAGCGGAATCTACAATGAGCAGTTCTTC; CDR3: CASSRTSGIYNEQFF
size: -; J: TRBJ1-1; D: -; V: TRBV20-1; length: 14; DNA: TGCAGTGCTAGAGATGGGGGAGGGCTAGCAGAAGCTTTCTTT; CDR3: CSARDGGGLAEAFF
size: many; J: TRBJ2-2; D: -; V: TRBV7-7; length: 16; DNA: TGTGCTAGCAGCTTAGCCGCGGGGACCCCCACCGGGGAGCTGTTTTTT; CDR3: CASSLAAGTPTGELFF
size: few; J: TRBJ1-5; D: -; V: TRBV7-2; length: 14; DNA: TGTGCCAGCAGCTTCGGGGGGCGCGATCAGCCCCAGCATTTT; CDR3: CASSFGGRDQPQHF
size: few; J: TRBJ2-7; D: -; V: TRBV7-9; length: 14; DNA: TGTGCCAGCAGCTTCGGGCCTCCCAGCTACGAGCAGTACTTC; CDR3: CASSFGPPSYEQYF
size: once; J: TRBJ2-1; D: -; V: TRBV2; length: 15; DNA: TGTGCCAGCAGTAGACAGGTCAGCTACTACAATGAGCAGTTCTTC; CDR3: CASSRQVSYYNEQFF
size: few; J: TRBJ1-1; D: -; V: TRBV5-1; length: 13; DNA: TGCGCCAGCAGCTTTACTGGGGCCACTGAAGCTTTCTTT; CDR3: CASSFTGATEAFF
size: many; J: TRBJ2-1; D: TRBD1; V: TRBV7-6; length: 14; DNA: TGTGCCAGCAGCGCGCAGGGGGCGAAGAATGAGCAGTTCTTC; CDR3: CASSAQGAKNEQFF
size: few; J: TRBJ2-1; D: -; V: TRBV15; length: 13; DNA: TGTGCCACAGGGATTCTTGGGTACAATGAGCAGTTCTTC; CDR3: CATGILGYNEQFF
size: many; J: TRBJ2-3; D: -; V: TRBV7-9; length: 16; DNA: TGTGCCAGCACCCTAGTCCAAGGGTCCCCCACAGATACGCAGTATTTT; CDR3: CASTLVQGSPTDTQYF
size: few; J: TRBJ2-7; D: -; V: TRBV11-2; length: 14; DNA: TGTGCCAGCAGCCCGACAAACCCCCCCTACGAGCAGTACTTC; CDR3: CASSPTNPPYEQYF
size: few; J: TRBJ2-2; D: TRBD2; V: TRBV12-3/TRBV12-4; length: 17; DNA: TGTGCCAGCAGTTCCCGGTCGAGCGGGAGTCGGACCGGGGAGCTGTTTTTT; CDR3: CASSSRSSGSRTGELFF
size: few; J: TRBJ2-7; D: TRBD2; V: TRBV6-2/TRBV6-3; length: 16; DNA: TGTGCCAGCAGTTACAAGATCGGGGGGAGAGAGTACGAGCAGTACTTC; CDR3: CASSYKIGGREYEQYF
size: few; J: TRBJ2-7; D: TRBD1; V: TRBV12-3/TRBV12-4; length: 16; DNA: TGTGCCAGCACTCTGGCCCCGGGACAGGGGTTTTACGAGCAGTACTTC; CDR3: CASTLAPGQGFYEQYF
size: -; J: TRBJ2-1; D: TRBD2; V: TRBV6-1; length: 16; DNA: TGTGCCAGCAGCCAGACCAGCGGGGGGCCCTACAATGAGCAGTTCTTC; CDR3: CASSQTSGGPYNEQFF
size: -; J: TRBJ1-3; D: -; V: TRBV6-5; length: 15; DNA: TGTGCCAGCAGCGATAACCGAAGATCTGGAAACACCATATATTTT; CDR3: CASSDNRRSGNTIYF
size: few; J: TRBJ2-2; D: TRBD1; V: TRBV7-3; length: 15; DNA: TGTGCCAGCCGGCCGCAGGGGGCGAACACCGGGGAGCTGTTTTTT; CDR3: CASRPQGANTGELFF
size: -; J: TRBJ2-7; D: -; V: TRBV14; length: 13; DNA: TGTGCCAGCAGCCAAGAGGACAGCTACGAGCAGTACTTC; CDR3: CASSQEDSYEQYF
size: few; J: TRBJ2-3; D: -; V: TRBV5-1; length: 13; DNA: TGCGCCAGCAGCTTGGCCGTGGGACATACGCAGTATTTT; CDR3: CASSLAVGHTQYF
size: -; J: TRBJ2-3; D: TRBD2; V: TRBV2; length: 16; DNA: TGTGCCAGCAGTGCCCAGGCGGGGGTGAGCACAGATACGCAGTATTTT; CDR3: CASSAQAGVSTDTQYF
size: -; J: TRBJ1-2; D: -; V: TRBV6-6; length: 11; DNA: TGTGCCAGCAGTTACCAGGGTGGCTACACCTTC; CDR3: CASSYQGGYTF
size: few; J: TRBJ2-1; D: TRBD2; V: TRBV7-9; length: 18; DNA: TGTGCCAGCAGCTTTCCCGGGGGGAGTCCAATTGGGTACAATGAGCAGTTCTTC; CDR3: CASSFPGGSPIGYNEQFF
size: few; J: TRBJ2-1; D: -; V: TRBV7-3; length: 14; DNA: TGTGCCAGCAGCTTAGGCGGAAGCAACAATGAGCAGTTCTTC; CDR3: CASSLGGSNNEQFF
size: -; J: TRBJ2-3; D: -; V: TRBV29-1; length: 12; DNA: TGCAGCTTTTCGGGGGAAACAGATACGCAGTATTTT; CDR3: CSFSGETDTQYF
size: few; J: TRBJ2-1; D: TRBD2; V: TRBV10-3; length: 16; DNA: TGTGCCATCAGTGAGGGGACTAGCGGGACACTCCATGAGCAGTTCTTC; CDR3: CAISEGTSGTLHEQFF
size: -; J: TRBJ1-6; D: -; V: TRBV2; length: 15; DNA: TGTGCCAGCAGTCTGGCCACACCAGGGAATTCACCCCTCCACTTT; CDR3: CASSLATPGNSPLHF
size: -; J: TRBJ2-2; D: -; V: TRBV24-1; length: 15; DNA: TGTGCCACCAGTCCCGGGACGATCAACACCGGGGAGCTGTTTTTT; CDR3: CATSPGTINTGELFF
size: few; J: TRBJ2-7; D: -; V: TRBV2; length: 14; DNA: TGTGCCAGCCGTTTTGGCGGTGACTCCTACGAGCAGTACTTC; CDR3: CASRFGGDSYEQYF
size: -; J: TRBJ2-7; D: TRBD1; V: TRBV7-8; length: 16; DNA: TGTGCCAGCAGCTTCCCCCCGGGACAGGAGTCCTACGAGCAGTACTTC; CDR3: CASSFPPGQESYEQYF
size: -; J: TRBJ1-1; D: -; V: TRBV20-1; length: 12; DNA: TGCAGTGCCGGAGGTGGGACGAATGAAGCTTTCTTT; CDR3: CSAGGGTNEAFF
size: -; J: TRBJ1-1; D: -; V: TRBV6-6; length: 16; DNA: TGTGCCAGCAGTAGAAAAGGGGGAAAGCGGGACACTGAAGCTTTCTTT; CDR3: CASSRKGGKRDTEAFF
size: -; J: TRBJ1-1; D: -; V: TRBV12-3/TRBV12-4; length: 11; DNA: TGTGCCAGCACTCTCACGACCGAAGCTTTCTTT; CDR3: CASTLTTEAFF
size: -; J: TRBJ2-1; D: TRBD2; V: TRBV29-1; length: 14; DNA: TGCAGCGTTGCCCCTAGCGGGGGGATAAATGAGCAGTTCTTC; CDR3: CSVAPSGGINEQFF